The entry that follows covers one TCR beta chain sequence. CDR1 SNHLY and CDR2 FYNNEI come from the germline V gene. The CDR3 sequence is 13 residues long. Trimming took 11 bases from V and 4 from J, leaving 17 bases between them. Clones were read by immunoSEQ multiplex PCR, and TCRdb kept only the in-frame ones, dropping some. The repertoire has about 480,000 clones, roughly 88% of them found once; the top ten carry about 2%. This sample was included in a study of blood T cell repertoires in COVID-19. Cohort placement rested on clinical history that participants reported themselves. V usage is TRBV2 and J usage is TRBJ1-2, with D perhaps TRBD1 (6 bases). The receptor was isolated from a woman aged 40 to 55 who had recovered from COVID-19. The sample comprised PBMCs or T cells enriched from blood (not recorded which). The DNA of the CDR3 is TGTGCCCCGGGGGGGCGCGACGGCTATGGCTACACCTTC. Residues: CAPGGRDGYGYTF.